This TCR beta chain came from a study of Ad26.COV2.S vaccination and SARS-CoV-2 variants. About the research overall: Intramuscular Ad26.COV2.S at 5x10^10 or 1x10^11 viral particles.

To note about this clone: Antigen: not known.

Study-wide points: Following vaccination, spike-specific CD8+ and CD4+ T cell responses reportedly exhibited substantial breadth.

The CDR3 extends over 13 amino acids. Deletions cut 6 bases from V and 4 bases from J, with 10 bases between. CDR1 MNHEY and CDR2 SVGAGI come from the germline V gene. Sample treatment: some 20 received Ad26.COV2.S at low or high dose, single or two shots; roughly five received placebo; per-sample allocation not given. Repertoires come from day 63 after the first vaccine or placebo injection. Vaccination used an Ad26 vector expressing Wuhan-strain SARS-CoV-2 spike. The assay was immunoSEQ multiplex PCR, and TCRdb's table has in-frame clones only and misses some. The sample includes 350,000 to 400,000 clones, roughly nine tenths of them seen just once.

The sequence came from a person between 18 and 65 years old who received the Ad26.COV2.S COVID-19 vaccine or a placebo. Sequencing was performed on peripheral blood, taken in a trial of Ad26.COV2.S vaccine versus placebo. This chain links TRBV6-5 with TRBJ2-4, with D unclear. The CDR3 nucleotides are TGTGCCAGCAGGCTCCTGGGTAAAAACATTCAGTACTTC. Translation gives CASRLLGKNIQYF.